The 27 T cell receptor beta chains reported below all come from one sample, sequenced in a study of T cells in Graves' hyperthyroidism and ophthalmopathy. Amplified TCR beta CDR3 regions derived from RNA transcripts. First-round RT-PCR of the TCR CDR3 relied on the HTBI primer set. TCRdb independently ran MiXCR on the multiplex PCR reads; one entry per CDR3 protein. In the table there are 250,000 to 350,000 distinct CDR3 sequences, over 15% of which are singletons. Sample: blood. Every receptor here comes from an older woman with Graves' ophthalmopathy.

The rearrangement links TRBV6-1 to TRBJ2-7; the D is unclear. Trimming removed 9 bases at V and 2 bases at J, with 14 bases between. CDR3 length: 13 amino acids. Germline V gives CDR1 MNHNS, CDR2 SASEGT. The CDR3 DNA reads TGTGCCAGTTTGGACCGAAAAACCTACGAGCAGTACTTC. Translation: CASLDRKTYEQYF.

This clonotype has ten or more counts. This rearrangement joins TRBV12-3 or TRBV12-4 to TRBJ1-1; D is possibly TRBD1 (5 bases). V was trimmed by 6 bases and J by 2 bases, leaving 16 bases between them. The CDR3 is made up of 15 amino acids. The CDR3 DNA reads as TGTGCCAGCAGCCACGCCGGGACGGAAAACACTGAAGCTTTCTTT. Encoded protein: CASSHAGTENTEAFF.

This clonotype was recorded at least ten times. V is TRBV7-2 and J is TRBJ2-7; 15 bases align to TRBD2. V lost 5 bases to trimming and J lost 8 bases; unmatched junction nucleotides: 16. The germline V gene has CDR1 SGHTA and CDR2 FQGNSA. This CDR3 region has 18 residues. The CDR3 DNA reads as TGTGCCAGCAGCCCGGGACTAGCGGGGGGCTCCCGTATTTCGAAGCAGTACTTC. Translation gives CASSPGLAGGSRISKQYF.

This clonotype was seen at least ten times. CDR3 loop: CSARDGRRDSYEQYF. CDR3 nucleotide sequence: TGCAGTGCTAGAGATGGGCGGCGAGACTCCTACGAGCAGTACTTC. The chain has TRBV20-1 and TRBJ2-7; no firm D call. The germline V and J ends were trimmed by 0 bases and 0 bases, with 12 bases remaining between them. The CDR3 is 15 residues long. Germline CDR1 and CDR2: DFQATT and SNEGSKA (reference sequence).

Many counts were recorded for this clonotype. J is TRBJ2-5 and V is TRBV5-6; 9 positions match TRBD1. V trimming: 4 bases; J trimming: 2 bases; junction bases outside the gene matches: 12. The CDR3 is 17 residues long. The germline V gene encodes CDR1 SGHDT and CDR2 YYEEEE. CDR3 coding DNA: TGTGCCAGCAGCGAAGAACGGATAGGGACAGGGCAAGAGACCCAGTACTTC. This translates into CASSEERIGTGQETQYF.

The rearrangement joins TRBV15 to TRBJ1-1; D is uncertain. The CDR3 spans 14 residues. The ends were cut back, 3 bases at V and 1 base at J, with 9 bases in the middle. The germline CDR1 and CDR2 sequences are LNHNV and YYDKDF (reference sequence). CDR3 residues: CATSRDLTNTEAFF. The CDR3 DNA reads TGTGCCACCAGCAGGGACCTAACGAACACTGAAGCTTTCTTT.

The chain recombines TRBV2 with TRBJ2-1; a weak D match, TRBD2 (6 bases). The V end lost 6 bases, the J end lost 4 bases, and 7 bases lay between the germline ends. The length of the CDR3 is 12 residues. CDR1 SNHLY and CDR2 FYNNEI come from the germline V gene. DNA of the CDR3: TGTGCCAGCAGCGGACTATACAATGAGCAGTTCTTC. It yields the protein CASSGLYNEQFF.

A remark on this clonotype: One end of the junction does not line up with germline, which may come from a read error. V gene TRBV2 combines with J gene TRBJ1-1, with 12 bases fitting TRBD1. CDR3 size: 14 residues. The germline V gene encodes CDR1 SNHLY and CDR2 FYNNEI. CDR3 sequence: CASTPGQGASEAFF. The DNA of the CDR3 is TGCGCCAGCACCCCGGGACAGGGGGCGTCTGAAGCTTTCTTT. The variable domain in full, with the rest retrieved from reference TRBV2 and TRBJ1-1, is EPEVTQTPSHQVTQMGQEVILRCVPISNHLYFYWYRQILGQKVEFLVSFYNNEISEKSEIFDDQFSVERPDGSNFTLKIRSTKLEDSAMYFCASTPGQGASEAFFGQGTRLTVV.

This clonotype was counted a few times. CDR3 protein: CASSSDGGSYNEQFF. CDR3 bases: TGTGCCAGCAGCTCCGATGGGGGCTCCTACAATGAGCAGTTCTTC. V and J are TRBV27 and TRBJ2-1; possibly TRBD1 or TRBD2 for D (5 bases each). Trimming took 6 bases from V and 0 from J, leaving 12 bases between them. The CDR3 extends over 15 amino acids. Germline V lookup: CDR1 MNHEY, CDR2 SMNVEV (reference sequence).

The table lists this clonotype with many counts. This sequence joins TRBV5-1 and TRBJ1-4, with no clear D. With 2 bases removed from V and 5 bases from J, the gap between germline ends came to 16 bases. The CDR3 is 16 amino acids. CDR1 is SGHRS, CDR2 YFSETQ, per germline. CDR3 loop: CASSFTSGPENEKLFF. The CDR3, as DNA: TGCGCCAGCAGCTTTACCTCCGGACCCGAAAATGAAAAACTGTTTTTT.

This clonotype was recorded at least ten times. The chain couples TRBV5-1 to TRBJ1-1; D not certain. The CDR3 contains 13 residues. V lost 3 bases to trimming and J lost 8 bases, with 14 bases between them. The germline V gene encodes CDR1 SGHRS and CDR2 YFSETQ. CDR3 coding DNA: TGCGCCAGCAGCTCAGCACCGGGAGCAGAAGCTTTCTTT. This encodes CASSSAPGAEAFF. Looking up the rest from reference TRBV5-1 and TRBJ1-1 gives the full variable domain: KAGVTQTPRYLIKTRGQQVTLSCSPISGHRSVSWYQQTPGQGLQFLFEYFSETQRNKGNFPGRFSGRQFSNSRSEMNVSTLELGDSALYLCASSSAPGAEAFFGQGTRLTVV.

This clonotype has at least ten counts. The chain combines TRBV7-2 with TRBJ2-1; no definite D call. V lost 1 base and J lost 2, with 9 bases in between. In germline, CDR1 is SGHTA, CDR2 FQGNSA. CDR3 length equals 15 residues. The CDR3 DNA follows: TGTGCCAGCAGCTTAGATTTTGGCCCCTACAATGAGCAGTTCTTC. Its translation: CASSLDFGPYNEQFF.

This chain joins TRBV4-3 and TRBJ2-1, with D perhaps TRBD1 (6 bases). Trimming took 0 bases from V and 15 from J, leaving 9 bases between them. Germline loops: CDR1 LGHNA, CDR2 YSLEER. The CDR3 sequence is 11 residues long. The CDR3 sequence is CASSQDQGPFF. CDR3 sequence (DNA): TGCGCCAGCAGCCAAGACCAGGGGCCGTTCTTC.

The sample holds many counts of this clonotype. The chain couples TRBV5-1 to TRBJ2-3, with a possible D match to TRBD1 (6 bases). The CDR3 is 13 residues long. CDR1 is SGHRS and CDR2 is YFSETQ in the germline V gene. The V end lost 3 bases, the J end lost 7 bases, and 12 bases lay between the germline ends. In DNA, the CDR3 is TGCGCCAGCAGCTCATCCGGGACAAATACGCAGTATTTT. Residues: CASSSSGTNTQYF.

V gene TRBV9 combines with J gene TRBJ2-7; D possibly corresponds to TRBD2 (6 bases). Germline V gene lookup returns CDR1 SGDLS and CDR2 YYNGEE. V lost 1 base and J lost 0, with 11 bases in between. There are 15 residues in the CDR3. CDR3 bases: TGTGCCAGCAGCGTAACCGGGAGCAGCTCCTACGAGCAGTACTTC. It codes for CASSVTGSSSYEQYF. The variable domain in full, completed from reference TRBV9 and TRBJ2-7, reads DSGVTQTPKHLITATGQRVTLRCSPRSGDLSVYWYQQSLDQGLQFLIQYYNGEERAKGNILERFSAQQFPDLHSELNLSSLELGDSALYFCASSVTGSSSYEQYFGPGTRLTVT.

This clonotype was counted ten times or more. This chain links TRBV12-3 or TRBV12-4 with TRBJ1-1, with TRBD1 matching 9 bases. J gave up 4 bases and V 8 bases, and 8 bases lay outside the gene matches. The CDR3 is 14 residues long. The CDR3 DNA reads as TGTGCCAGCCTTACCACAGGGGGCGGCACTGAAGCTTTCTTT. Translation gives CASLTTGGGTEAFF.

This clonotype was counted only a few times. The gene calls are TRBV20-1 and TRBJ2-7; 7 nucleotides agree with TRBD1. Germline trimming cut 6 bases from V and 6 bases from J; bases unmatched to any gene: 8. CDR1 DFQATT and CDR2 SNEGSKA come from the germline V gene (reference sequence). The CDR3 totals 12 residues. The DNA of the CDR3 is TGCAGTGCCCCGGACAGGAGCGGCGAGCAGTACTTC. It codes for CSAPDRSGEQYF.

There are a few counts of this clonotype. The chain recombines TRBV6-2 or TRBV6-3 with TRBJ2-2; 11 nucleotides match TRBD2. V trimming: 4 bases; J trimming: 4 bases; junction bases outside the gene matches: 2. CDR3 length: 15 amino acids. Germline V CDR1 and CDR2: MNHEY, SVGEGT. The CDR3 DNA reads TGTGCCAGCAGTTTGACTAGCGGGGCCACCGGGGAGCTGTTTTTT. It specifies CASSLTSGATGELFF.

This clonotype was seen ten or more times. V usage is TRBV28 and J usage is TRBJ1-1; D is unclear. Trimming cost V 6 bases and J 3 bases, with 5 bases left between them. The CDR3 runs 11 residues. Germline CDR1 reads MDHEN; CDR2 reads SYDVKM. The CDR3 loop reads CASRIYTEAFF. The CDR3 nucleotides are TGTGCCAGCAGGATATACACTGAAGCTTTCTTT.

The rearrangement joins TRBV7-9 to TRBJ2-6; D may be TRBD1 or TRBD2 (5 bases each). The germline V and J ends were trimmed by 1 base and 1 base, with 11 bases remaining between them. Germline-derived CDR1 and CDR2 are SEHNR and FQNEAQ (reference sequence). The CDR3 sequence is 17 residues long. In nucleotides, the CDR3 is TGTGCCAGCAGCTTAGAATGGGGGATTTCTGGGGCCAACGTCCTGACTTTC. Translation: CASSLEWGISGANVLTF.

This clonotype was recorded at least ten times. The chain uses TRBV2 and TRBJ1-2; D is uncertain. Trimming shortened V by 1 base and J by 2 bases, and 14 bases separated the two germline ends. The CDR3 runs 16 residues. Looked up from germline, CDR1 is SNHLY and CDR2 is FYNNEI. The chain's CDR3 is CASSEVSPSGNYGYTF. The CDR3 DNA reads TGTGCCAGCAGTGAAGTCTCCCCGTCTGGGAACTATGGCTACACCTTC.

Worth noting for this clonotype: A clone one base away is much larger, so this may be a read error. The chain recombines TRBV20-1 with TRBJ2-7, with D perhaps assigned TRBD1 or TRBD2 (5 bases each). Germline-derived CDR1 and CDR2 are DFQATT and SNEGSKA (reference sequence). The ends were cut back, 3 bases at V and 9 bases at J, with 21 bases in the middle. This CDR3 contains 14 residues. CDR3 sequence: CSASEGSPGDAQYF. CDR3 DNA: TGCAGTGCTAGTGAGGGGTCTCCTGGCGACGCGCAGTACTTC.

This clonotype has at least ten counts. The V gene is TRBV7-9, the J gene TRBJ2-5; the D is unclear. Germline CDR1 and CDR2: SEHNR and FQNEAQ (reference sequence). The V gene lost 1 base and the J gene lost 6 bases, with 12 bases spanning the gap. This CDR3 comprises 14 residues. The CDR3 sequence is CASSLGQDEKTQYF. The CDR3 nucleotides are TGTGCCAGCAGCTTAGGCCAGGACGAGAAGACCCAGTACTTC.

This clonotype appeared many times. This chain joins TRBV5-1 and TRBJ2-7; 9 bases match TRBD1. Germline V gene data show CDR1 as SGHRS and CDR2 as YFSETQ. With V trimmed by 0 bases and J by 3 bases, 4 bases remained unmatched. The CDR3 consists of 15 residues. The CDR3 region has the DNA TGCGCCAGCAGCTTGGCCCCGGGACAGGGCTACGAGCAGTACTTC. Its translation: CASSLAPGQGYEQYF.

This clonotype has a count of ten or more. This chain joins TRBV7-6 and TRBJ2-5; D not certain. The CDR3 runs 13 residues. Germline CDR1 reads SGHVS; CDR2 reads FNYEAQ. The ends were cut back, 2 bases at V and 0 bases at J, with 4 bases in the middle. The CDR3 DNA reads TGTGCCAGCAGCTTAACACACCAAGAGACCCAGTACTTC. It encodes CASSLTHQETQYF.

Details on this clonotype: A much larger clone lies a single base off, so this may be a read error. The chain employs TRBV27 and TRBJ2-1; 9 bases align to TRBD1. Trimming at V came to 4 bases and at J to 5 bases, leaving 3 bases not matched to a gene. This CDR3 region has 14 residues. Germline values: CDR1 MNHEY, CDR2 SMNVEV (reference sequence). In DNA form, the CDR3 reads TGTGCCAGCAGTTCTGACAGGGGGGACAATGAGCAGTTCTTC. This sequence encodes CASSSDRGDNEQFF.

In this sample, this clonotype turned up many times. The rearrangement joins TRBV11-2 to TRBJ2-5, with TRBD1 as a possible D gene (6 bases). CDR3 length: 15 amino acids. CDR1 and CDR2 (germline): SGHAT, FQNNGV. V shed 5 bases and J shed 4 bases, with 17 bases lying between them. CDR3 sequence (DNA): TGTGCCAGCAGCCCGGGCCCCGCAGGGGTAGAGACCCAGTACTTC. Protein product: CASSPGPAGVETQYF.